Sequencing of this T cell receptor beta chain was carried out in a study of T cell repertoires in cytomegalovirus infection. As for the study in general: Alongside well-studied HLA-B-restricted CMV epitopes, recently identified HLA-C-restricted CMV epitopes were also used. Indications came from public TCR beta signatures; they pointed to CMV infection and to a matching HLA type. Findings and limits, study-wide: Cumulated frequencies of public TCR beta families served to identify carriers of CMV plus the relevant HLA. HLA-C-restricted CMV-specific TCR beta clonotypes prevailed in the ex vivo response.

TCRdb re-called the reads through MiXCR, storing one row per CDR3 protein. The table records 550,000 to 850,000 distinct CDR3 sequences, roughly 33% of them present only once. This CDR3 is 16 amino acids long. CDR1 is SGHTA, CDR2 FQGNSA, per germline. V lost 0 bases and J lost 3, with 13 bases in between. Note on this clonotype: Antigen: not known.

Specimen: cultured PBMCs, collected from culture after CMV antigen stimulation. The receptor was isolated from a human donor in good health (CMV status not recorded). Some clones in this sample may be carry-over from other donors' samples. The gene calls are TRBV7-2 and TRBJ2-3; D is possibly TRBD1 (5 bases). The DNA of the CDR3 is TGTGCCAGCAGCTTAGCCAGGGCGGTAGGGACAGATACGCAGTATTTT. This translates into CASSLARAVGTDTQYF.